This T cell receptor beta chain originates from a study of early T cells in non-severe SARS-CoV-2 infection. This clonotype has a handful of counts. The CDR3 is made up of 16 amino acids. The V gene's germline CDR1 is SGHRS and CDR2 YFSETQ. V was pared by 4 bases and J by 6 bases, with 6 bases of the junction left unmatched. As part of library construction, unique molecular identifiers were attached to individual cDNA molecules. Each CDR3 protein is one row after TCRdb ran MiXCR on the 5' RACE reads. This sample carries about 81,000 distinct CDR3 sequences, about 14% of them seen once, and the ten largest clones take approximately 11%.

The chain couples TRBV5-1 to TRBJ2-3; 15 bases are a match to TRBD2. The receptor comes from an adult who was a healthcare worker with PCR-confirmed SARS-CoV-2 infection or an uninfected control (not recorded which). Material: whole blood. In DNA, the CDR3 is TGCGCCAGCAGCCTCGGACTAGCGGGGGGGCCGGATACGCAGTATTTT. It codes for CASSLGLAGGPDTQYF.